Sequencing of this TCR beta chain was carried out in a study of blood T cell repertoires in COVID-19. Study context: There were acute and convalescent COVID-19 samples, and they came from the United States, Italy and Spain. In each case, the material was cDNA or gDNA derived from T cells, B-cell-depleted T cells, or PBMCs.

Per the authors' pipeline: Estimates of nucleated cell counts were drawn from the amplification of reference gene primers. The assay was immunoSEQ multiplex PCR, and TCRdb's table has in-frame clones only and misses some. The DNA was the basis for D and trimming; V, J and clone size are from that table. The table has some 320,000 clones, around nine tenths seen once. Germline trimming cut 8 bases from V and 5 bases from J; bases unmatched to any gene: 11. The CDR3 consists of 14 residues. Germline V gene lookup returns CDR1 SNHLY and CDR2 FYNNEI. While infection was still active, Seattle patients were enrolled and then followed longitudinally.

The V call is TRBV2, the J call TRBJ2-5, with TRBD1 matching over 7 bases. The receptor was derived from a woman in her 30s with COVID-19, enrolled during active disease. Sequenced sample: peripheral blood. DNA of the CDR3: TGTGCCAGCGGATCGACAGGGACCCCGGAGACCCAGTACTTC. As protein: CASGSTGTPETQYF.